This is a list of T cell receptor beta chains from one sample in a study of T cell repertoires in cytomegalovirus infection. TCRdb ran MiXCR on the reads and lists one entry per CDR3 protein. Among approximately 71,000 distinct CDR3 sequences listed, 3% to 4% were seen once. What was sequenced was PBMCs. The receptors were gathered from a human donor in good health (CMV status not recorded). Some clones in this sample may be carry-over from other donors' samples. Both conserved end residues are part of each CDR3. Each record gives: V gene, J gene, D gene, clone size, CDR3 protein, CDR3 DNA. The D gene is left open where the match is weak. Size is omitted from some rows. Given values are once, few, many or a class for expanded clones.

TRBV2	TRBJ1-6	NA	many	CASQTESSYNSPLHF	TGTGCCAGCCAGACGGAGAGCTCCTATAATTCACCCCTCCACTTT
TRBV7-2	TRBJ2-7	NA	many	CASSNPPSRSYEQYF	TGTGCCAGCAGCAATCCTCCCTCCCGCAGCTACGAGCAGTACTTC
TRBV5-1	TRBJ2-1	TRBD2	many	CASSLALGLAETEQFF	TGCGCCAGCAGCTTGGCCCTCGGACTAGCGGAAACCGAGCAGTTCTTC
TRBV19	TRBJ1-3	NA	many	CASKTGPDSGNTIYF	TGTGCCAGTAAAACAGGACCAGACTCTGGAAACACCATATATTTT
TRBV7-2	TRBJ2-1	NA	many	CASSLESQQKNEQFF	TGTGCCAGCAGCTTAGAATCCCAGCAGAAAAATGAGCAGTTCTTC
TRBV19	TRBJ2-1	NA	many	CASSIVGSWSSYNEQFF	TGTGCCAGTAGTATAGTCGGTAGCTGGAGCTCCTACAATGAGCAGTTCTTC
TRBV5-4	TRBJ1-1	TRBD1	few	CASSWGQALRSF	TGTGCCAGCAGCTGGGGACAGGCCCTCAGGTCTTTT
TRBV11-2	TRBJ1-5	NA	many	CASSLRAGGNQPQHF	TGTGCCAGCAGCTTACGGGCAGGGGGCAATCAGCCCCAGCATTTT
TRBV7-2	TRBJ1-1	NA	many	CANKRQENTEAFF	TGTGCCAATAAGAGACAGGAGAACACTGAAGCTTTCTTT
TRBV7-9	TRBJ1-1	TRBD1	many	CASSLQGVMTEAFF	TGTGCCAGCAGCTTACAGGGGGTGATGACTGAAGCTTTCTTT
TRBV10-3	TRBJ2-1	NA	many	CATRDRSYNEQFF	TGTGCCACCCGGGACCGCTCCTACAATGAGCAGTTCTTC
TRBV7-9	TRBJ1-4	TRBD1	many	CASSPSGDRAKKLFF	TGTGCCAGCAGCCCAAGCGGGGACAGGGCCAAAAAACTGTTTTTT
TRBV7-6	TRBJ1-5	TRBD1	NA	CACSSGTGKNRPQHF	TGTGCCTGCAGCTCCGGGACAGGGAAAAATCGGCCCCAGCATTTT
TRBV29-1	TRBJ2-5	TRBD1	many	CSGQTGVETQYF	TGCAGCGGCCAGACAGGGGTGGAGACCCAGTACTTC
TRBV7-6	TRBJ2-7	NA	many	CASSLQHYEQYF	TGTGCCAGCAGTCTACAGCACTACGAGCAGTACTTC
TRBV7-2	TRBJ1-1	NA	many	CASSIQENTEAFF	TGTGCCAGCAGCATACAAGAGAACACTGAAGCTTTCTTT
TRBV6-5	TRBJ1-5	NA	NA	CASSSGIGDQPQHF	TGTGCCAGCAGTTCCGGGATCGGGGATCAGCCCCAGCATTTT
TRBV7-2	TRBJ2-7	NA	many	CASSLAPASSYEQYF	TGTGCCAGCAGCTTAGCCCCCGCGAGCTCCTACGAGCAGTACTTC